These T cell receptor beta chains were read from a single sample in a study of identifying expanded T cells in peripheral blood. Assay: immunoSEQ multiplex PCR; the TCRdb copy retains only in-frame clones and omits some. In the table there are around 99,000 clones, roughly nine tenths of which are singletons. Sequencing was carried out using blood. Source of these receptors: a person aged 18 to 75 in good health. Both conserved end residues are part of each CDR3. A D gene is named only where the DNA matches it firmly. The size field is filled for only some rows; it gives once, few, many or a size class.

v_gene	d_gene	abundance	j_gene	CDR3nt	CDR3aa
TRBV7-9	TRBD1	.	TRBJ2-3	TGTGCCAGCAGCCTGGGGGCAGGGGGAAGAGATACGCAGTATTTT	CASSLGAGGRDTQYF
TRBV13	.	.	TRBJ1-1	TGTGCCAGCAGACCCCCCAACAGGCGAGGGGCTGAAGCTTTCTTT	CASRPPNRRGAEAFF
TRBV30	TRBD1	.	TRBJ2-1	TGTGCCTCCGACACAGGGGGCTTTATCGACAATGAGCAGTTCTTC	CASDTGGFIDNEQFF
TRBV5-1	.	once	TRBJ1-4	TGCGCCAGCAGCCCCCGTACCCCGACTAATGAAAAACTGTTTTTT	CASSPRTPTNEKLFF
TRBV5-1	TRBD1	.	TRBJ2-1	TGCGCCAGCTCACGACCCGCCGGGACAGATTACAATGAGCAGTTCTTC	CASSRPAGTDYNEQFF
TRBV27	TRBD2	.	TRBJ2-7	TGTGCCAGCAGTAATAGCGGGTACGAGCAGTACTTC	CASSNSGYEQYF
TRBV11-2	.	.	TRBJ2-5	TGTGCCAGCAGCTTAGACCCCCAGGGAGAGACCCAGTACTTC	CASSLDPQGETQYF
TRBV9	.	.	TRBJ1-1	TGTGCCAGCAGCGTAGTTGAGGGTAAAGCTTTCTTT	CASSVVEGKAFF
TRBV9	.	.	TRBJ2-2	TGTGCCAGCAGCCCCCCTCAGGGTCTAGCGCTCTCCGGGGAGCTGTTTTTT	CASSPPQGLALSGELFF
TRBV11-2	.	.	TRBJ1-4	TGTGCCAGCAGCTGGGGGAGGGGAAGGGAAAAACTGTTTTTT	CASSWGRGREKLFF
TRBV10-1	.	.	TRBJ2-3	TGCGCCAGCAGTGAGCTTGGGGGGGCAGGACCTAGCACAGATACGCAGTATTTT	CASSELGGAGPSTDTQYF
TRBV19	TRBD2	.	TRBJ2-1	TGTGCCAGTAGTATTCCTCTAGCGGGGGGGCCAAATGAGCAGTTCTTC	CASSIPLAGGPNEQFF
TRBV7-9	TRBD2	few	TRBJ2-1	TGTGCCAGCAGGCCACTAGCGGGAGATTACAATGAGCAGTTCTTC	CASRPLAGDYNEQFF
TRBV10-3	TRBD1	.	TRBJ1-5	TGTGCCATCTCACCCGGGGGACAGAGGAACCAGCCCCAGCATTTT	CAISPGGQRNQPQHF
TRBV5-1	TRBD2	.	TRBJ2-3	TGCGCCAGCAGCTCCTTAGCGGGGGGGCCAGATACGCAGTATTTT	CASSSLAGGPDTQYF
TRBV19	.	medium-sized	TRBJ2-3	TGTGCCAGTAGTATTATCGTGGGCACAGATACGCAGTATTTT	CASSIIVGTDTQYF
TRBV2	.	.	TRBJ2-1	TGTGCCAGCAGGTTACCCTCTAACAATGAGCAGTTCTTC	CASRLPSNNEQFF
TRBV4-1	.	.	TRBJ2-1	TGCGCCAGCAGCCAAGGCAACAGGGGGGGTGAGCAGTTCTTC	CASSQGNRGGEQFF
TRBV5-1	TRBD1	.	TRBJ1-2	TGCGCCAGCAGCTTAAAGGGGGCGAACCTCTCTGGCTACACCTTC	CASSLKGANLSGYTF
TRBV10-1	.	few	TRBJ1-3	TGCGCCAGCAGTCGAGGCTCTGGAAACACCATATATTTT	CASSRGSGNTIYF
TRBV4-3	.	.	TRBJ2-3	TGCGCCAGCAGCCAAGATTATCGGGGGGCAAGCACAGATACGCAGTATTTT	CASSQDYRGASTDTQYF
TRBV9	.	.	TRBJ1-3	TGTGCCAGCAGCCCCGACCCGGGTCCCGGAAACACCATATATTTT	CASSPDPGPGNTIYF
TRBV7-2	.	.	TRBJ2-7	TGTGCCAGCAGCTTAACCGACAGAAGCTCCTACGAGCAGTACTTC	CASSLTDRSSYEQYF
TRBV5-1	TRBD2	.	TRBJ2-2	TGCGCCAGCGCCCGGGGAGGGGTCACCGGGGAGCTGTTTTTT	CASARGGVTGELFF
TRBV6-5	.	.	TRBJ1-6	TGTGCCAGCAGTTACGGGCGGTATAATTCACCCCTCCACTTT	CASSYGRYNSPLHF
TRBV25-1	.	.	TRBJ1-2	TGTGCCAGCAGTGAATCCTACACCGGTTATGGCTACACCTTC	CASSESYTGYGYTF
TRBV14	.	once	TRBJ1-1	TGTGCCAGCAGCCCTCAATTAGGCACTGAAGCTTTCTTT	CASSPQLGTEAFF
TRBV10-3	.	.	TRBJ2-7	TGTGCCATCAGTGAGTCTTGGGCCGTCTACGAGCAGTACTTC	CAISESWAVYEQYF
TRBV5-8	.	.	TRBJ2-2	TGTGCCAGCAGCTCGGGACTCACCTTCGAATACGGGGAGCTGTTTTTT	CASSSGLTFEYGELFF
TRBV5-3	.	.	TRBJ1-1	TGTGCCACCCCGCAGGGGACTGAAGCTTTCTTT	CATPQGTEAFF
TRBV7-2	TRBD2	.	TRBJ2-7	TGTGCCAGCCGGGGGGGGAAATACGAGCAGTACTTC	CASRGGKYEQYF
TRBV6-6	.	.	TRBJ1-1	TGTGCCAGCACCACAGATACCGGCACTGAAGCTTTCTTT	CASTTDTGTEAFF
TRBV7-2	.	.	TRBJ1-2	TGTGCCAGCAGCTTAATGATTGACGACGGCTACACCTTC	CASSLMIDDGYTF
TRBV9	.	many	TRBJ2-1	TGTGCCAGCAGCGTAGAGGCTGCGCCGAATGAGCAGTTCTTC	CASSVEAAPNEQFF
TRBV7-6	TRBD2	.	TRBJ2-7	TGTGCCAGCAGCGCCCCAGGAAGCGGGGTCTTGGACTTC	CASSAPGSGVLDF
TRBV6-6	.	.	TRBJ2-4	TGTGCCAGCAGTTACGGCACCCTAGCCAAAAACATTCAGTACTTC	CASSYGTLAKNIQYF
TRBV4-2	.	.	TRBJ2-1	TGTGCCAGCAGCTCCCGGGACGACACCTACAATGAGCAGTTCTTC	CASSSRDDTYNEQFF
TRBV7-9	.	.	TRBJ1-1	TGTGCCAGCAGCCTGGGTCAGATTAACACTGAAGCTTTCTTT	CASSLGQINTEAFF
TRBV7-9	TRBD2	.	TRBJ2-3	TGTGCCAGCAGCTGGGGACTAGCGGGAGGCGGGGCCACAGATACGCAGTATTTT	CASSWGLAGGGATDTQYF
TRBV6-5	TRBD2	.	TRBJ2-5	TGTGCCAGCAGTGACGGGACTAGCGGAGAGACCCAGTACTTC	CASSDGTSGETQYF
TRBV29-1	.	.	TRBJ2-7	TGCAGCGTTGGGGGGGTAGGGGCCTTCTACGAGCAGTACTTC	CSVGGVGAFYEQYF
TRBV14	.	.	TRBJ1-2	TGTGCCAGCAGCCGAAGAAGGGCGGGAGCTAACTATGGCTACACCTTC	CASSRRRAGANYGYTF
TRBV28	.	.	TRBJ1-3	TGTGCCAGCAGTTTTCCGGCCAAAGGGAACACCATATATTTT	CASSFPAKGNTIYF
TRBV16	TRBD1	few	TRBJ1-1	TGTGCCAGCAGCCTCTACAGGGGTTATACTGAAGCTTTCTTT	CASSLYRGYTEAFF
TRBV6-1	.	once	TRBJ2-1	TGTGCCAGCAGTTCCACAGGGCTTGAGCAGTTCTTC	CASSSTGLEQFF
TRBV5-1	.	.	TRBJ2-7	TGCGCCAGCAGCTTGGAGGTAGGGAGCGCCTACGAGCAGTACTTC	CASSLEVGSAYEQYF
TRBV5-4	.	.	TRBJ2-1	TGTGCCAGCAGCTTGGAGTTCGCTAGCAAATATGAGCAGTTCTTC	CASSLEFASKYEQFF
TRBV19	TRBD1	.	TRBJ2-1	TGTGCCACCCCAGGGGGCCAGGGGTACAATGAGCAGTTCTTC	CATPGGQGYNEQFF
TRBV5-6	.	.	TRBJ2-7	TGTGCCAGCAGCCCCCGCGACCTAGCTCCCGAGCAGTACTTC	CASSPRDLAPEQYF
TRBV9	TRBD1	once	TRBJ1-4	TGTGCCAGCAGCCCCTACGGGACAGGTAATGAAAAACTGTTTTTT	CASSPYGTGNEKLFF
TRBV28	.	.	TRBJ2-7	TGTGCCAGCAGTCCGCGGACCGGCGCCTACGAGCAGTACTTC	CASSPRTGAYEQYF
TRBV29-1	TRBD1	once	TRBJ1-2	TGCAGCGTTGAGGAGGGGGCTGGCGGCTACACCTTC	CSVEEGAGGYTF
TRBV27	.	.	TRBJ2-1	TGTGCCAGCAGTTTAAAAACGACGTCCGCCCAGTTCTTC	CASSLKTTSAQFF
TRBV7-2	.	few	TRBJ1-2	TGTGCCAGCAGCTTATCAGGGATCTATGGCTACACCTTC	CASSLSGIYGYTF
TRBV19	.	.	TRBJ2-1	TGTGCCAGTAGTGTTGACCCGGGCTACAATGAGCAGTTCTTC	CASSVDPGYNEQFF
TRBV19	.	.	TRBJ1-2	TGTGCCAGTCAGGGGTTCGACTATGGCTACACCTTC	CASQGFDYGYTF
TRBV9	TRBD1	.	TRBJ1-1	TGTGCCAGCAGCGGCCACGGACAGGGATTTGAAGCTTTCTTT	CASSGHGQGFEAFF
TRBV25-1	TRBD2	.	TRBJ2-1	TGTGCCAGCAGTGAACCCCTAGCGGGGTACAATGAGCAGTTCTTC	CASSEPLAGYNEQFF